This is a list of T cell receptor beta chains from one sample in a study of shared clonotypes between healthy human individuals. Sequencing was performed with immunoSEQ multiplex PCR; in TCRdb, only in-frame clones are kept and a portion is missing. The data show about 580,000 clones, about 98% seen once. Material for sequencing was naive CD8+ T cells sorted from blood. The receptor set was obtained from a man aged 25 to 40 in good health. The CDR3 runs from the conserved cysteine through the conserved F or W. The order of the fields is J gene, D gene, clone size, V gene, CDR3 protein, CDR3 DNA. A D gene is named only where the DNA matches it firmly. Clone size is given for some rows only: seen once, a few or many times, or a class if the clone is expanded.

j_call: TRBJ2-7
d_call: NA
clone_size: NA
v_call: TRBV18
cdr3_aa: CASSPPYSGHPYEQYF
cdr3_nt: TGTGCCAGCTCACCACCGTACAGCGGGCACCCCTACGAGCAGTACTTC

j_call: TRBJ1-2
d_call: NA
clone_size: NA
v_call: TRBV27
cdr3_aa: CASSSGMFGYTF
cdr3_nt: TGTGCCAGCAGTTCAGGAATGTTCGGCTACACCTTC

j_call: TRBJ2-1
d_call: NA
clone_size: NA
v_call: TRBV5-5
cdr3_aa: CASSLEYRVYNEQFF
cdr3_nt: TGTGCCAGCAGCTTGGAGTACAGGGTATACAATGAGCAGTTCTTC

j_call: TRBJ1-4
d_call: NA
clone_size: once
v_call: TRBV27
cdr3_aa: CATRTGVGEKLFF
cdr3_nt: TGTGCCACCCGGACGGGGGTGGGCGAAAAACTGTTTTTT

j_call: TRBJ2-3
d_call: TRBD2
clone_size: NA
v_call: TRBV27
cdr3_aa: CASSPRTSGRKDTQYF
cdr3_nt: TGTGCCAGCAGTCCGCGGACTAGCGGGAGGAAAGATACGCAGTATTTT

j_call: TRBJ1-1
d_call: TRBD1
clone_size: NA
v_call: TRBV11-2
cdr3_aa: CASTPGDRGRGTEAFF
cdr3_nt: TGTGCCAGCACCCCAGGGGACAGGGGGCGGGGGACTGAAGCTTTCTTT

j_call: TRBJ2-6
d_call: TRBD1
clone_size: NA
v_call: TRBV7-9
cdr3_aa: CASSSAMGQGSSGANVLTF
cdr3_nt: TGTGCCAGCAGCTCAGCAATGGGACAGGGGAGCTCTGGGGCCAACGTCCTGACTTTC

j_call: TRBJ2-7
d_call: TRBD2
clone_size: once
v_call: TRBV7-3
cdr3_aa: CASSLGGGTSGYEQYF
cdr3_nt: TGTGCCAGCAGCTTAGGAGGGGGTACTAGCGGATACGAGCAGTACTTC

j_call: TRBJ2-2
d_call: TRBD2
clone_size: NA
v_call: TRBV5-4
cdr3_aa: CASSFGGGTGELFF
cdr3_nt: TGTGCCAGCAGCTTTGGGGGAGGGACCGGGGAGCTGTTTTTT

j_call: TRBJ2-6
d_call: NA
clone_size: NA
v_call: TRBV14
cdr3_aa: CASSHRQAKSGANVLTF
cdr3_nt: TGTGCCAGCAGCCACCGACAGGCGAAAAGTGGGGCCAACGTCCTGACTTTC

j_call: TRBJ1-1
d_call: NA
clone_size: NA
v_call: TRBV11-2
cdr3_aa: CASRQGLTEAFF
cdr3_nt: TGTGCCAGCAGGCAGGGGCTCACTGAAGCTTTCTTT

j_call: TRBJ2-4
d_call: NA
clone_size: NA
v_call: TRBV15
cdr3_aa: CATSRDILAKNIQYF
cdr3_nt: TGTGCCACCAGCAGAGATATTCTAGCCAAAAACATTCAGTACTTC

j_call: TRBJ2-1
d_call: NA
clone_size: NA
v_call: TRBV10-3
cdr3_aa: CAISREDEQFF
cdr3_nt: TGTGCCATCAGCAGGGAGGATGAGCAGTTCTTC

j_call: TRBJ2-1
d_call: NA
clone_size: NA
v_call: TRBV29-1
cdr3_aa: CSLSGTTLLSSYNEQFF
cdr3_nt: TGCAGCTTATCCGGGACAACGCTCCTAAGCTCCTACAATGAGCAGTTCTTC

j_call: TRBJ2-1
d_call: TRBD2
clone_size: NA
v_call: TRBV7-9
cdr3_aa: CASSLITSGRGVGEQFF
cdr3_nt: TGTGCCAGCAGCTTAATTACTAGCGGGAGGGGTGTGGGTGAGCAGTTCTTC

j_call: TRBJ2-3
d_call: NA
clone_size: NA
v_call: TRBV28
cdr3_aa: CASSGRSSSTDTQYF
cdr3_nt: TGTGCCAGCAGCGGCAGGTCCTCTAGCACAGATACGCAGTATTTT

j_call: TRBJ2-1
d_call: NA
clone_size: NA
v_call: TRBV7-3
cdr3_aa: CASSPEGSYNEQFF
cdr3_nt: TGTGCCAGCAGCCCAGAGGGCTCATACAATGAGCAGTTCTTC

j_call: TRBJ2-1
d_call: TRBD2
clone_size: once
v_call: TRBV11-3
cdr3_aa: CASSSKTSAVFNEQFF
cdr3_nt: TGTGCCAGCAGCTCTAAAACTAGCGCCGTTTTCAATGAGCAGTTCTTC

j_call: TRBJ2-7
d_call: TRBD1
clone_size: NA
v_call: TRBV6-6
cdr3_aa: CASSQGQSYEQYF
cdr3_nt: TGTGCCAGCAGCCAGGGACAGTCCTACGAGCAGTACTTC

j_call: TRBJ2-1
d_call: TRBD2
clone_size: NA
v_call: TRBV11-3
cdr3_aa: CASSLPGLAGDYNEQFF
cdr3_nt: TGTGCCAGCAGCTTACCCGGACTAGCGGGGGACTACAATGAGCAGTTCTTC

j_call: TRBJ2-5
d_call: NA
clone_size: NA
v_call: TRBV5-5
cdr3_aa: CASSTQYQETQYF
cdr3_nt: TGTGCCAGCAGCACTCAGTACCAAGAGACCCAGTACTTC

j_call: TRBJ1-2
d_call: NA
clone_size: NA
v_call: TRBV6-1
cdr3_aa: CASSHRADNYGYTF
cdr3_nt: TGTGCCAGCAGTCACCGGGCGGATAACTATGGCTACACCTTC

j_call: TRBJ2-3
d_call: NA
clone_size: NA
v_call: TRBV7-6
cdr3_aa: CASSLAAGRRADTQYF
cdr3_nt: TGTGCCAGCAGCTTAGCTGCGGGAAGAAGGGCAGATACGCAGTATTTT

j_call: TRBJ1-5
d_call: NA
clone_size: NA
v_call: TRBV4-3
cdr3_aa: CASSQERGAVGPQHF
cdr3_nt: TGCGCCAGCAGCCAAGAGAGAGGGGCTGTTGGGCCCCAGCATTTT

j_call: TRBJ2-7
d_call: TRBD1
clone_size: NA
v_call: TRBV27
cdr3_aa: CASSFVGQGSYEQYF
cdr3_nt: TGTGCCAGCAGCTTCGTAGGACAGGGGTCCTACGAGCAGTACTTC

j_call: TRBJ2-7
d_call: NA
clone_size: NA
v_call: TRBV2
cdr3_aa: CASSERWKVYEQYF
cdr3_nt: TGTGCCAGCAGTGAGCGGTGGAAGGTCTACGAGCAGTACTTC

j_call: TRBJ2-7
d_call: NA
clone_size: NA
v_call: TRBV10-3
cdr3_aa: CAISEWGDRSSYEQYF
cdr3_nt: TGTGCCATCAGTGAGTGGGGGGACAGATCGAGCTACGAGCAGTACTTC

j_call: TRBJ1-2
d_call: NA
clone_size: NA
v_call: TRBV9
cdr3_aa: CASHSGSNYGYTF
cdr3_nt: TGTGCCAGCCACTCCGGGTCAAACTATGGCTACACCTTC

j_call: TRBJ2-3
d_call: NA
clone_size: NA
v_call: TRBV12-5
cdr3_aa: CASGLEGLDSTTDTQYF
cdr3_nt: TGTGCTAGTGGTTTGGAGGGGCTCGACTCGACCACAGATACGCAGTATTTT

j_call: TRBJ2-1
d_call: NA
clone_size: NA
v_call: TRBV7-9
cdr3_aa: CATPTLQSLAISNEQFF
cdr3_nt: TGTGCCACCCCGACTTTACAATCCCTAGCGATATCTAATGAGCAGTTCTTC

j_call: TRBJ2-1
d_call: NA
clone_size: NA
v_call: TRBV7-6
cdr3_aa: CASSPQGRTYNEQFF
cdr3_nt: TGTGCCAGCAGCCCCCAAGGGAGAACCTACAATGAGCAGTTCTTC

j_call: TRBJ2-5
d_call: NA
clone_size: NA
v_call: TRBV7-9
cdr3_aa: CASSSRPASFVETQYF
cdr3_nt: TGTGCCAGCAGCTCGAGACCGGCCTCTTTTGTCGAGACCCAGTACTTC

j_call: TRBJ2-7
d_call: TRBD1
clone_size: NA
v_call: TRBV7-9
cdr3_aa: CASSAGTGYSEQYF
cdr3_nt: TGTGCCAGCAGCGCCGGGACAGGGTATTCCGAGCAGTACTTC

j_call: TRBJ2-2
d_call: NA
clone_size: NA
v_call: TRBV7-9
cdr3_aa: CASRSGPRELFF
cdr3_nt: TGTGCCAGCAGGTCAGGGCCCCGGGAGCTGTTTTTT

j_call: TRBJ1-2
d_call: TRBD1
clone_size: few
v_call: TRBV27
cdr3_aa: CASSGQGDIIRDGYTF
cdr3_nt: TGTGCCAGCAGTGGACAGGGGGATATCATCAGAGATGGCTACACCTTC

j_call: TRBJ2-7
d_call: NA
clone_size: NA
v_call: TRBV5-4
cdr3_aa: CASSLGGNGPEQYF
cdr3_nt: TGTGCCAGCAGCTTGGGAGGTAACGGGCCCGAGCAGTACTTC

j_call: TRBJ2-3
d_call: NA
clone_size: NA
v_call: TRBV11-2
cdr3_aa: CASTPTRRDTQYF
cdr3_nt: TGTGCCAGCACCCCGACCCGCCGGGATACGCAGTATTTT

j_call: TRBJ2-7
d_call: TRBD1
clone_size: NA
v_call: TRBV27
cdr3_aa: CATAGTAHEQYF
cdr3_nt: TGTGCCACCGCCGGGACAGCCCACGAGCAGTACTTC

j_call: TRBJ1-1
d_call: TRBD1
clone_size: NA
v_call: TRBV11-2
cdr3_aa: CASSLGQGNTEAFF
cdr3_nt: TGTGCCAGCAGCTTGGGACAGGGGAACACTGAAGCTTTCTTT

j_call: TRBJ2-3
d_call: NA
clone_size: NA
v_call: TRBV6-5
cdr3_aa: CASSYSDYPRDTQYF
cdr3_nt: TGTGCCAGCAGTTACTCCGACTATCCCAGAGATACGCAGTATTTT

j_call: TRBJ2-7
d_call: NA
clone_size: NA
v_call: TRBV19
cdr3_aa: CASSTAIGLYEQYF
cdr3_nt: TGTGCCAGTAGCACCGCGATAGGGCTTTACGAGCAGTACTTC

j_call: TRBJ2-7
d_call: NA
clone_size: NA
v_call: TRBV4-2
cdr3_aa: CASSQEGGLHEQYF
cdr3_nt: TGTGCCAGCAGCCAAGAGGGGGGGCTCCACGAGCAGTACTTC

j_call: TRBJ2-3
d_call: TRBD2
clone_size: NA
v_call: TRBV7-8
cdr3_aa: CASSPPTSGSSDTQYF
cdr3_nt: TGTGCCAGCAGCCCTCCGACTAGCGGGAGTTCAGATACGCAGTATTTT

j_call: TRBJ1-5
d_call: TRBD1
clone_size: NA
v_call: TRBV11-2
cdr3_aa: CASSLDPLGRGNQPQHF
cdr3_nt: TGTGCCAGCAGCTTAGACCCTCTAGGCAGGGGGAATCAGCCCCAGCATTTT

j_call: TRBJ2-7
d_call: TRBD1
clone_size: NA
v_call: TRBV4-2
cdr3_aa: CASSQFFRGLDEQYF
cdr3_nt: TGTGCCAGCAGCCAATTTTTCAGGGGGCTGGACGAGCAGTACTTC

j_call: TRBJ2-7
d_call: TRBD1
clone_size: NA
v_call: TRBV5-4
cdr3_aa: CASRDRGAYEQYF
cdr3_nt: TGTGCCAGCAGGGACAGGGGAGCCTACGAGCAGTACTTC

j_call: TRBJ2-7
d_call: NA
clone_size: NA
v_call: TRBV4-1
cdr3_aa: CASSQTGYEQYF
cdr3_nt: TGCGCCAGCAGCCAGACAGGCTACGAGCAGTACTTC

j_call: TRBJ2-1
d_call: NA
clone_size: NA
v_call: TRBV7-9
cdr3_aa: CASRGQPNNEQFF
cdr3_nt: TGTGCCAGCAGAGGACAGCCCAACAATGAGCAGTTCTTC

j_call: TRBJ2-7
d_call: NA
clone_size: NA
v_call: TRBV13
cdr3_aa: CASSSDFLSYEQYF
cdr3_nt: TGTGCCAGCAGCTCGGACTTCCTCTCCTACGAGCAGTACTTC

j_call: TRBJ1-4
d_call: NA
clone_size: NA
v_call: TRBV4-1
cdr3_aa: CASSPPVGAKGEKLFF
cdr3_nt: TGCGCCAGCAGCCCCCCAGTGGGGGCGAAAGGTGAAAAACTGTTTTTT

j_call: TRBJ2-1
d_call: TRBD2
clone_size: NA
v_call: TRBV27
cdr3_aa: CASSPTSGGTNEQFF
cdr3_nt: TGTGCCAGCAGTCCTACTAGCGGGGGGACCAATGAGCAGTTCTTC

j_call: TRBJ1-5
d_call: NA
clone_size: NA
v_call: TRBV2
cdr3_aa: CASKRDNNQPQHF
cdr3_nt: TGTGCCAGCAAACGGGACAACAATCAGCCCCAGCATTTT

j_call: TRBJ2-1
d_call: TRBD2
clone_size: NA
v_call: TRBV2
cdr3_aa: CASSDSGGYPYNEQFF
cdr3_nt: TGTGCCAGCAGTGATTCGGGGGGTTACCCCTACAATGAGCAGTTCTTC

j_call: TRBJ1-5
d_call: TRBD1
clone_size: NA
v_call: TRBV7-9
cdr3_aa: CASSEIGTGVDQPQHF
cdr3_nt: TGTGCCAGCAGCGAGATAGGGACAGGGGTCGATCAGCCCCAGCATTTT

j_call: TRBJ1-2
d_call: NA
clone_size: NA
v_call: TRBV28
cdr3_aa: CASSSGDNYGYTF
cdr3_nt: TGTGCCAGCAGTTCGGGAGATAACTATGGCTACACCTTC